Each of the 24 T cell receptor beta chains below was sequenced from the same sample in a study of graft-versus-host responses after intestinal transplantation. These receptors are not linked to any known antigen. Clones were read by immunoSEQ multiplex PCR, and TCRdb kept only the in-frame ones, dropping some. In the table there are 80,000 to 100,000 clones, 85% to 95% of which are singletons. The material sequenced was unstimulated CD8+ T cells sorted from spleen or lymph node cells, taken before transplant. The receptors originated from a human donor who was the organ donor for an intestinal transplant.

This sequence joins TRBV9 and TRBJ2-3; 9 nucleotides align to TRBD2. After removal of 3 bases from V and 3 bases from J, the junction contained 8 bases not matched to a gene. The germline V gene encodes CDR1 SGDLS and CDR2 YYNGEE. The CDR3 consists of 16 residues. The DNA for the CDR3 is TGTGCCAGCAGCGAGCCGGCGGGAGGGGGGACAGATACGCAGTATTTT. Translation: CASSEPAGGGTDTQYF.

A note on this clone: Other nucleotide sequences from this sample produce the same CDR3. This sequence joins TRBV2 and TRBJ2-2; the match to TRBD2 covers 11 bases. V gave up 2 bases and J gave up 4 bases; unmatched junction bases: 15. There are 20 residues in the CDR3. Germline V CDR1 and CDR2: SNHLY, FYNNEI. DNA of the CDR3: TGTGCCAGCAGTGAACCGCCGCCTAGCGGGGGGTGGGCCTTCACCGGGGAGCTGTTTTTT. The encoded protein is CASSEPPPSGGWAFTGELFF.

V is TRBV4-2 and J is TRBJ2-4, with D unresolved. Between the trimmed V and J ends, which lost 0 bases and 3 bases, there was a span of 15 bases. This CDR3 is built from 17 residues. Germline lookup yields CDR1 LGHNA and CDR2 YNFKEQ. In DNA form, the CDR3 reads TGTGCCAGCAGCCAAGATTTGGCTAGAAAGGTCAAAAACATTCAGTACTTC. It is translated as CASSQDLARKVKNIQYF.

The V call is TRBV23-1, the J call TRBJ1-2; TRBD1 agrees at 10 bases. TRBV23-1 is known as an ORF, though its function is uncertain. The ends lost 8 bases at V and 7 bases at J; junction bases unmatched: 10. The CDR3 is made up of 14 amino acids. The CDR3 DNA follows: TGCGCCAGCCGTCCCGGGACAGGGGTCCGTGGCTACACCTTC. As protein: CASRPGTGVRGYTF.

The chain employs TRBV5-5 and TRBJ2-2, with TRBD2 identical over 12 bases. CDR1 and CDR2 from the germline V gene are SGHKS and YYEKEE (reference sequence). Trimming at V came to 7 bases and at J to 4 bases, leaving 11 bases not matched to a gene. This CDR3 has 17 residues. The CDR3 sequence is CASALPGTSGFTGELFF. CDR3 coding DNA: TGTGCCAGCGCCCTCCCCGGGACTAGCGGGTTCACCGGGGAGCTGTTTTTT.

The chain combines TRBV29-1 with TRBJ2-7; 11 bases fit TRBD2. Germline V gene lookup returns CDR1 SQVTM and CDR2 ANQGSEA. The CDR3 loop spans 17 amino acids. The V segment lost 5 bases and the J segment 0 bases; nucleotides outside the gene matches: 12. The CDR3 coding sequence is TGCAGCGTTCTATCCCTAGCGGGAGGCACTTTCTCCTACGAGCAGTACTTC. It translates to CSVLSLAGGTFSYEQYF.

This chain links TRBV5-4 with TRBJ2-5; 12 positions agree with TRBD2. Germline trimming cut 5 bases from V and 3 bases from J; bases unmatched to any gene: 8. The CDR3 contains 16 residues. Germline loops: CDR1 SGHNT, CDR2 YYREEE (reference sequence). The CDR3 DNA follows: TGTGCCAGCAGGACTAGCGGGAGCAACAATGAAGAGACCCAGTACTTC. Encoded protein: CASRTSGSNNEETQYF.

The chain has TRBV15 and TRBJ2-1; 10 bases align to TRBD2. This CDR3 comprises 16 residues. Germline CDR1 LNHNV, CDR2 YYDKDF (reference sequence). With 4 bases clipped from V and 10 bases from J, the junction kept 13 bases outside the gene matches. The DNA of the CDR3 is TGTGCCACCAGCACTGAAAATCTAGCGGGAGTGGGAGAGCAGTTCTTC. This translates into CATSTENLAGVGEQFF.

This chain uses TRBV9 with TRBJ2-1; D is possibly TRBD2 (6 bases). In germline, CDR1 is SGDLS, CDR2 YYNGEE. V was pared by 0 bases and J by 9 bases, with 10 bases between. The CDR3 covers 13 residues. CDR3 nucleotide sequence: TGTGCCAGCAGCGTAGCGGTGGGGGGTGAGCAGTTCTTC. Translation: CASSVAVGGEQFF.

The CDR3 sequence is CASSQEMSLVWSDEQFF. CDR3 DNA: TGTGCCAGCAGCCAAGAAATGTCCTTAGTTTGGTCCGATGAGCAGTTCTTC. The chain carries TRBV4-2 and TRBJ2-1; D is uncertain. The CDR3 has 17 residues. CDR1 is LGHNA and CDR2 is YNFKEQ in the germline V gene. Trimming stripped 0 bases from V and 8 bases from J, with 20 bases between.

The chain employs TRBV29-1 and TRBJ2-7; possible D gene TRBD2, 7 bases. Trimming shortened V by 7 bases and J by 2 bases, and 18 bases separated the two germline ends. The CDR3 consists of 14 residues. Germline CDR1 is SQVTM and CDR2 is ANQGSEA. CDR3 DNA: TGCAGCGCCGGAGCTATGGGGGGGCCCTACGAGCAGTACTTC. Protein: CSAGAMGGPYEQYF.

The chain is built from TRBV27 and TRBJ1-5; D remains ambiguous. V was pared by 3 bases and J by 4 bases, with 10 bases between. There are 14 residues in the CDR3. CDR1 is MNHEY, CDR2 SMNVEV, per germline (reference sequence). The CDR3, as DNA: TGTGCCAGCAGTTTTTCGGGGATGAATCAGCCCCAGCATTTT. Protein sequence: CASSFSGMNQPQHF.

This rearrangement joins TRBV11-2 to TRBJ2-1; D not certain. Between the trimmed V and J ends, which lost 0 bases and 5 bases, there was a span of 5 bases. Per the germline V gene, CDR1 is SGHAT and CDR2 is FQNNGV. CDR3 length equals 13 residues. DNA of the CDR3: TGTGCCAGCAGCTTAGATCCTGACAATGAGCAGTTCTTC. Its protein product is CASSLDPDNEQFF.

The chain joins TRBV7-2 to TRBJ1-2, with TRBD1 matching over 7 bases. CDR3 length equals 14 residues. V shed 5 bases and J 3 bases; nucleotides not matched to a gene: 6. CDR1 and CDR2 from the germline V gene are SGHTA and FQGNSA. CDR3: CASSEITGDYGYTF. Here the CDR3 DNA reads TGTGCCAGCAGCGAGATTACAGGGGACTATGGCTACACCTTC.

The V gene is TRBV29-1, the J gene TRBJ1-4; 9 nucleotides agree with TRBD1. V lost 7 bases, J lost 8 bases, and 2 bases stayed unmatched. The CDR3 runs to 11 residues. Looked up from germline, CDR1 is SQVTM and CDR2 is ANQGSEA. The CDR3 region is CSATGGEKLFF. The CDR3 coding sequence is TGCAGCGCGACAGGGGGAGAAAAACTGTTTTTT. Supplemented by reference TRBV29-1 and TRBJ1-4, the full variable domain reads SAVISQKPSRDICQRGTSLTIQCQVDSQVTMMFWYRQQPGQSLTLIATANQGSEATYESGFVIDKFPISRPNLTFSTLTVSNMSPEDSSIYLCSATGGEKLFFGSGTQLSVL.

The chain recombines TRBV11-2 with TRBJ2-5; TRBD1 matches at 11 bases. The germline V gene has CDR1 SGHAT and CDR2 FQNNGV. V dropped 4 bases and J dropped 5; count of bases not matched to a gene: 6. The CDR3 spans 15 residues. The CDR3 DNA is TGTGCCAGCAGCTCGGACAGGGGGCTATGGGAGACCCAGTACTTC. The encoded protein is CASSSDRGLWETQYF. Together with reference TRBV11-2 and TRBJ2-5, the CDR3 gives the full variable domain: EAGVAQSPRYKIIEKRQSVAFWCNPISGHATLYWYQQILGQGPKLLIQFQNNGVVDDSQLPKDRFSAERLKGVDSTLKIQPAKLEDSAVYLCASSSDRGLWETQYFGPGTRLLVL.

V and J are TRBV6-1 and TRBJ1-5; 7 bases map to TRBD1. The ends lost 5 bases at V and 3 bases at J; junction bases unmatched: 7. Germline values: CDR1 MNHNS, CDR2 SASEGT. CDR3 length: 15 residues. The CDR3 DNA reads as TGTGCCAGCAGTTCTCGGACAGGATACAATCAGCCCCAGCATTTT. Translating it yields CASSSRTGYNQPQHF.

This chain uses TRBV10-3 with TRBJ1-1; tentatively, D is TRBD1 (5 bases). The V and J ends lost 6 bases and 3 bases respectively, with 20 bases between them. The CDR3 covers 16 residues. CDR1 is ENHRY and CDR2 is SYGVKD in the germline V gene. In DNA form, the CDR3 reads TGTGCCATCAGGGGGGGGGACTTCGCGACTTACACTGAAGCTTTCTTT. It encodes CAIRGGDFATYTEAFF.

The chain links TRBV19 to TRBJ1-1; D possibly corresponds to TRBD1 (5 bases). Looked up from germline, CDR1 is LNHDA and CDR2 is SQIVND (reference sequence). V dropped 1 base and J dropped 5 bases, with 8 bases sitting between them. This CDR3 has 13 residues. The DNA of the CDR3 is TGTGCCAGTAGTATAGGAGCAGGGACTGAAGCTTTCTTT. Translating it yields CASSIGAGTEAFF. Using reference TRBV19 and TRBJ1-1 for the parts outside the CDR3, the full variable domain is DGGITQSPKYLFRKEGQNVTLSCEQNLNHDAMYWYRQDPGQGLRLIYYSQIVNDFQKGDIAEGYSVSREKKESFPLTVTSAQKNPTAFYLCASSIGAGTEAFFGQGTRLTVV.

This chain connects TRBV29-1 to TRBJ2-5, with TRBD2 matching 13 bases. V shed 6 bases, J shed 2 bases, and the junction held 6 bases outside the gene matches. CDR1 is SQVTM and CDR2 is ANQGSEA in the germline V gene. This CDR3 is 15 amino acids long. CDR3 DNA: TGCAGCGTCGGACTAGCGGGGGTACCGCAAGAGACCCAGTACTTC. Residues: CSVGLAGVPQETQYF.

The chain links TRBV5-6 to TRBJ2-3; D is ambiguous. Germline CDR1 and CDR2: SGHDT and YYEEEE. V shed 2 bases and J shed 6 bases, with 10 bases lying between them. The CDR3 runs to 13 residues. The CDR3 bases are TGTGCCAGCAGCTTATATGACGGGGATACGCAGTATTTT. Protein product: CASSLYDGDTQYF. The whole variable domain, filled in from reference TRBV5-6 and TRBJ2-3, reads DAGVTQSPTHLIKTRGQQVTLRCSPKSGHDTVSWYQQALGQGPQFIFQYYEEEERQRGNFPDRFSGHQFPNYSSELNVNALLLGDSALYLCASSLYDGDTQYFGPGTRLTVL.

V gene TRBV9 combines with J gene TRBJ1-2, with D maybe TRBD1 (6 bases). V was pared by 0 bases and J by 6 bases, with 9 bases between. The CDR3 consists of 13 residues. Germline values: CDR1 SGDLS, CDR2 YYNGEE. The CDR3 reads CASSVGQDNGYTF. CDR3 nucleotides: TGTGCCAGCAGCGTAGGACAGGACAATGGCTACACCTTC.

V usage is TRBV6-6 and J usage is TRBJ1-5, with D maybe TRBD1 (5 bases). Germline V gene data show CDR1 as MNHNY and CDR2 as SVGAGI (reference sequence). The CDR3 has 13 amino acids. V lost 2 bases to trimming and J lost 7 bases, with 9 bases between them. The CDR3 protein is CASSYGGTQPQHF. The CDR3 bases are TGTGCCAGCAGTTACGGGGGGACCCAGCCCCAGCATTTT.

This CDR3 is CATTSGYYEQYF. As DNA, the CDR3 is TGTGCCACTACGTCGGGGTACTACGAGCAGTACTTC. The chain recombines TRBV19 with TRBJ2-5; D may be TRBD2 (5 bases). The assigned J gene may be wrong: the sequence end matches TRBJ2-7 better. The germline CDR1 and CDR2 sequences are LNHDA and SQIVND (reference sequence). CDR3 length equals 12 residues.